This T cell receptor beta chain was profiled in a study of response to subunit inactivated influenza vaccine. TCRdb reanalysed the RT-PCR reads using MiXCR and keeps one entry per CDR3 protein. The sample contains roughly 170,000 distinct CDR3 sequences, 7.5% to 10% of which appear only once. CDR1 is MDHEN and CDR2 is SYDVKM in the germline V gene. CDR3 length equals 16 residues. V lost 8 bases to trimming and J lost 4 bases; unmatched junction nucleotides: 8. Study findings and constraints: That few new T cells are recruited by each seasonal influenza vaccination was the authors' suggestion.

This clonotype was detected a few times. Its antigen is still unknown. Sequencing was performed on non-naive T cells sorted from PBMCs, taken on the day of vaccination. The TCR comes from a man in his fifties or sixties who received an inactivated influenza vaccine. The V gene is TRBV28, the J gene TRBJ2-2; 12 bases agree with TRBD2. CDR3 protein: CASLRLAGVGTGELFF. CDR3 nucleotides: TGTGCCAGCCTGAGACTAGCGGGAGTCGGCACCGGGGAGCTGTTTTTT.